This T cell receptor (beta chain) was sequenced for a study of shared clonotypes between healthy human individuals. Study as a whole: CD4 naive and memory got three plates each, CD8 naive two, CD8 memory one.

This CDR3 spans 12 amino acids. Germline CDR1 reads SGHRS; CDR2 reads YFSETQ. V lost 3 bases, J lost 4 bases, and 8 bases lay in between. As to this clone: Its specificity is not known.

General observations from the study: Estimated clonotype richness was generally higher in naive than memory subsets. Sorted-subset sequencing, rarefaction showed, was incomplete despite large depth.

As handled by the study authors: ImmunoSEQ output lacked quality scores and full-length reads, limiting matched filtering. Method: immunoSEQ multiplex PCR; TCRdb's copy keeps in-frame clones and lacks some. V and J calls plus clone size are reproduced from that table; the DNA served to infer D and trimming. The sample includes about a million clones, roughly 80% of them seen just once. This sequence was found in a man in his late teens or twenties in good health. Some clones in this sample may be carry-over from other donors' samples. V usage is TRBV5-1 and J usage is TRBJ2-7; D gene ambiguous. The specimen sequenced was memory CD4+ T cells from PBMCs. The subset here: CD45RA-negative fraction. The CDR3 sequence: CASSSAGYEQYF. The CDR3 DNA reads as TGCGCCAGCAGCTCTGCCGGTTACGAGCAGTACTTC.